This TCR beta chain was obtained from a study of blood T cell repertoires in COVID-19. Clones were sequenced by immunoSEQ multiplex PCR, and TCRdb holds only the in-frame ones, with some missing. The sample lists approximately 150,000 clones; approximately 81% were seen once. Participant ages covered roughly 18 to 89 years across 20 to 25 US areas. Cohorts were assigned according to the clinical history that participants reported. This receptor was taken from a woman in her thirties or forties with acute COVID-19. Input material: PBMCs or T cells enriched from blood (not recorded which).

CDR3 bases: TGTGCCAGCAGTATTAACGAGGGGACAGTCTCCTACGAGCAGTACTTC. This gives the protein CASSINEGTVSYEQYF. V gene TRBV27 combines with J gene TRBJ2-7; 7 bases align to TRBD1. The ends lost 5 bases at V and 0 bases at J; junction bases unmatched: 10. The CDR3 has 16 residues. CDR1 is MNHEY and CDR2 is SMNVEV in the germline V gene (reference sequence).